This section outlines one T cell receptor beta chain sequence together with its context. V dropped 1 base and J dropped 2 bases, with 9 bases sitting between them. The germline V gene has CDR1 SGHRS and CDR2 YFSETQ. The CDR3 extends over 14 amino acids. The assay was immunoSEQ multiplex PCR, and TCRdb's table has in-frame clones only and misses some. The sample lists about 390,000 clones; 70% to 90% were seen once. Documented treatment: about 20 received Ad26.COV2.S at low or high dose, single or two shots; about 5 received placebo; per-sample allocation not given. It was on day 63 after the first vaccine or placebo injection that samples were taken. The data originate from a study of Ad26.COV2.S vaccination and SARS-CoV-2 variants. Across the study: Donor joined the COV1001 Ad26.COV2.S trial arm. The vaccine Ad26.COV2.S was put into the muscle once, or twice with 56 days between.

This TCR came from a person aged 18-60 years who received the Ad26.COV2.S COVID-19 vaccine or a placebo. The sequencing used peripheral blood, collected in a trial of Ad26.COV2.S vaccine versus placebo. The chain carries TRBV5-1 and TRBJ2-5; D uncertain. Written as DNA, the CDR3 is TGCGCCAGCAGCTTGTCGTCAGCTCAAGAGACCCAGTACTTC. Translated, it gives CASSLSSAQETQYF.